This T cell receptor beta chain was profiled in a study of blood T cell repertoires in COVID-19. Study as a whole: Acute-phase and convalescent COVID-19 samples originated in the United States, Italy and Spain. The analysed material was cDNA or gDNA that came from T cells, B-cell-depleted T cells, or PBMCs.

Original handling: From reference gene primer amplification, estimates of nucleated cell counts were derived. The table came from immunoSEQ multiplex PCR; TCRdb's copy has only in-frame clones and leaves some out. V, J and clone size derive from that table, while D and trimming were established from the DNA sequence. The repertoire includes about 120,000 clones, approximately 79% of them detected once, and 15% to 20% sits in the top ten. CDR3 size: 14 residues. Germline V lookup: CDR1 LNHDA, CDR2 SQIVND (reference sequence). Trimming removed 3 bases from V and 5 bases from J, with 11 bases in between.

The TCR sequence derives from a woman at least 80 years old with active or convalescent COVID-19. V and J are TRBV19 and TRBJ2-1; D gene ambiguous. The sample was peripheral blood. CDR3 loop: CASSIQANHNEQFF. The CDR3 DNA reads as TGTGCCAGTAGTATTCAGGCTAATCACAATGAGCAGTTCTTC.